These T cell receptor beta chains were read from a single sample in a study of monozygotic twins with cystic fibrosis. Data came from immunoSEQ multiplex PCR; TCRdb stores just in-frame clones and leaves some out. The data hold tens of thousands of clones, with roughly 97% observed a single time. The sequenced material came from blood. Receptors were obtained from a girl aged 2 to 10 with cystic fibrosis. The CDR3 runs from the conserved cysteine through the conserved F or W. A D gene is named only where the DNA matches it firmly. Not all rows give a size; the values are once, few, many and, for expanded clones, a class.

NA,NA,TRBV11-2,TRBJ2-7,CASSLDRSFGEQYF,TGTGCCAGCAGCTTAGATCGTAGCTTCGGCGAGCAGTACTTC
NA,NA,TRBV7-3,TRBJ2-7,CASSSPQGAYF,TGTGCCAGCAGCTCCCCCCAGGGTGCGTACTTC
TRBD2,NA,TRBV18,TRBJ2-5,CASSPSPGTSGRHSLWYQETQYF,TGTGCCAGCTCACCTTCCCCCGGGACTAGCGGGAGACACTCCCTTTGGTACCAAGAGACCCAGTACTTC
NA,NA,TRBV6-9,TRBJ1-2,CASSLKLSGYTF,TGTGCCAGCAGCTTGAAACTATCAGGCTACACCTTC
NA,NA,TRBV20-1,TRBJ2-1,CSARDPQQFF,TGCAGTGCTAGAGACCCGCAGCAGTTCTTC
TRBD2,NA,TRBV7-8,TRBJ2-5,CASSLESGRGGETQYF,TGTGCCAGCAGCTTAGAAAGCGGGAGGGGGGGAGAGACCCAGTACTTC
TRBD1,NA,TRBV7-2,TRBJ2-7,CASNEPLGQGSYEQYF,TGTGCCAGCAACGAGCCCTTGGGACAGGGTTCCTACGAGCAGTACTTC
TRBD2,NA,TRBV27,TRBJ2-5,CASSFSGRAKETQYF,TGTGCCAGCAGTTTCAGCGGGAGAGCCAAAGAGACCCAGTACTTC
TRBD1,NA,TRBV19,TRBJ2-7,CASSPTGVDYEQYF,TGTGCCAGTAGCCCGACAGGGGTTGACTACGAGCAGTACTTC
NA,once,TRBV11-2,TRBJ1-2,CASSLGITMLSSGYTF,TGTGCCAGCAGCTTAGGGATAACTATGCTATCTTCTGGCTACACCTTC
NA,NA,TRBV19,TRBJ2-1,CATTRSAESSYNEQFF,TGTGCCACCACCCGGTCGGCAGAGAGCTCCTACAATGAGCAGTTCTTC
NA,NA,TRBV2,TRBJ1-2,CASTRGGGDGYTF,TGTGCCAGCACCCGAGGGGGTGGAGATGGCTACACCTTC
NA,NA,TRBV29-1,TRBJ1-2,CSVVGENGYTF,TGCAGCGTTGTAGGAGAAAATGGCTACACCTTC
TRBD2,NA,TRBV5-1,TRBJ2-3,CASSSQGLVSTDTQYF,TGCGCCAGCAGCTCCCAGGGACTAGTAAGCACAGATACGCAGTATTTT
NA,NA,TRBV7-2,TRBJ2-6,CASSHRANVLTF,TGTGCCAGCAGCCACAGGGCCAACGTCCTGACTTTC
NA,NA,TRBV27,TRBJ2-1,CASSPIASVSYNEQFF,TGTGCCAGCAGTCCCATTGCGAGCGTCTCCTACAATGAGCAGTTCTTC
NA,NA,TRBV21-1,TRBJ2-7,CASSAPPGLAGEGEQYF,TGTGCCAGCAGCGCACCCCCGGGACTAGCGGGAGAGGGCGAGCAGTACTTC
TRBD2,once,TRBV29-1,TRBJ2-3,CSVEGLAGGQDTQYF,TGCAGCGTTGAAGGTCTAGCGGGAGGGCAAGATACGCAGTATTTT
NA,NA,TRBV20-1,TRBJ1-1,CSASQFPFF,TGCAGTGCTAGTCAGTTCCCTTTCTTT
NA,NA,TRBV7-9,TRBJ1-1,CASSLPLGVNTEAFF,TGTGCCAGCAGCTTACCGCTAGGGGTGAACACTGAAGCTTTCTTT
NA,few,TRBV2,TRBJ2-2,CASSDSFGELFF,TGTGCCAGCAGTGATAGTTTCGGGGAGCTGTTTTTT
TRBD2,NA,TRBV11-2,TRBJ2-1,CASSFLAGANEQFF,TGTGCCAGCAGCTTTCTAGCGGGAGCGAATGAGCAGTTCTTC